Described below is a single T cell receptor (beta chain) sequence and its context. The antigen is undetermined. Deep-level settings were used for running the assay. Under the authors' procedure: For the immunoSEQ data, sequences were junction-only without quality scores, so filtering differed. TCRdb's copy holds only in-frame clones and misses some; the assay was immunoSEQ multiplex PCR. Clonal size and the V and J genes are those of that table, whereas D and trimming came from the DNA. The repertoire holds roughly 2,000,000 clones, with roughly 95% as singletons. The CDR3 has 18 residues. The germline V gene has CDR1 SGHNT and CDR2 YYREEE (reference sequence). Trimming took off 0 bases at V and 3 bases at J, with 16 bases between the two ends. The data were taken from a study of shared clonotypes between healthy human individuals. About the study: With ages of 18 to 49, the donors were two women and three men. Study-wide results and caveats: Shared clonotypes across all four donors exceeded non-shared ones in generation probability.

Selected positively for CCR7 and CD45RO-negative, naive CD8 cells excluded terminally differentiated effector memory CD45RA+ cells. The chain carries TRBV5-4 and TRBJ2-6; D may be TRBD1 (7 bases). Specimen: naive CD8+ T cells sorted from blood. This clonotype originated in a man between 18 and 29 years old in good health. The CDR3 nucleotides read TGTGCCAGCAGCTTGGGGCCAGGGGGGCCGGGTGGGGCCAACGTCCTGACTTTC. Its protein product is CASSLGPGGPGGANVLTF.